The present entry profiles one T cell receptor (beta chain) with its context. CDR1 and CDR2 (germline): SGHRS, YFSETQ. This CDR3 is built from 15 residues. V was shortened by 2 bases and J by 2 bases, with 11 bases between the two germline ends. The data were taken from a study of blood T cell repertoires in COVID-19. Across the study: Donors in the United States, Italy and Spain gave samples during acute or convalescent COVID-19. T cells, B-cell-depleted T cells, or PBMCs supplied cDNA or gDNA.

Authors' processing steps: Using reference gene primer amplification, nucleated cell counts were estimated. The data were produced by immunoSEQ multiplex PCR, yet TCRdb's version contains in-frame clones alone and is incomplete. V, J and clone size are those of that table, while D and trimming were read from the DNA. The sample includes approximately 25,000 clones, around three quarters of them seen just once. The chain is built from TRBV5-1 and TRBJ2-1, with D tentatively TRBD2 (5 bases). Sequencing was carried out using peripheral blood. This TCR came from a woman of 80 years or more with acute or convalescent COVID-19. For the CDR3, the DNA is TGCGCCAGCAGCTTTACGGGGAACACCTACAATGAGCAGTTCTTC. It specifies CASSFTGNTYNEQFF.